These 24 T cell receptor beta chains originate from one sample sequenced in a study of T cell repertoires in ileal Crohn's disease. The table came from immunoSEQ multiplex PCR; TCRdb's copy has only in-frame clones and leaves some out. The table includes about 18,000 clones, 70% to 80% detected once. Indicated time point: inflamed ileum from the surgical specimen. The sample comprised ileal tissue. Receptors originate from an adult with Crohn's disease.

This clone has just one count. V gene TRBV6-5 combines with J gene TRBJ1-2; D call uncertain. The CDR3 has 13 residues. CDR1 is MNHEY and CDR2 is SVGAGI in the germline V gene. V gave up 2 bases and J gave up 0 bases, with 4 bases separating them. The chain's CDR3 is CASSYAPNYGYTF. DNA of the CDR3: TGTGCCAGCAGTTACGCCCCTAACTATGGCTACACCTTC.

The CDR3 region is CASSHSGGGNGEQFF. The CDR3 nucleotides are TGTGCCAGCAGCCATAGCGGGGGCGGGAACGGTGAGCAGTTCTTC. The J gene is TRBJ2-1, the V gene TRBV7-8; 9 bases match TRBD2. The CDR3 consists of 15 residues. Trimming removed 5 bases from V and 9 bases from J; junction bases left unmatched: 11. The germline CDR1 and CDR2 sequences are SGHVS and FQNEAQ.

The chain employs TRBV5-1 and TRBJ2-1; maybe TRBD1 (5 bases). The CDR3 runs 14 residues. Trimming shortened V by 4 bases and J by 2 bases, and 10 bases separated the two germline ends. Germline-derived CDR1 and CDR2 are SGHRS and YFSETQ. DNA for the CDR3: TGCGCCAGCAGCCAGGACACAACCTACAATGAGCAGTTCTTC. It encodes CASSQDTTYNEQFF.

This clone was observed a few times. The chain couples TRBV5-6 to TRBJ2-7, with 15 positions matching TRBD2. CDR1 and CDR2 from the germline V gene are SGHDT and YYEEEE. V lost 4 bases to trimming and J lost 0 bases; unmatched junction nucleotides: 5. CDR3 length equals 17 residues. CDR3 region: CASSPGLAGGPSYEQYF. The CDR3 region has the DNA TGTGCCAGCAGCCCCGGACTAGCGGGAGGGCCCTCCTACGAGCAGTACTTC.

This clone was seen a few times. The CDR3 sequence: CASRLVWGGPSYEQYF. The DNA of the CDR3 is TGTGCAAGTCGCTTAGTCTGGGGTGGACCTTCCTACGAGCAGTACTTC. This chain joins TRBV12-2 and TRBJ2-7. TRBV12-2 is a recognized pseudogene. This CDR3 is 16 amino acids long.

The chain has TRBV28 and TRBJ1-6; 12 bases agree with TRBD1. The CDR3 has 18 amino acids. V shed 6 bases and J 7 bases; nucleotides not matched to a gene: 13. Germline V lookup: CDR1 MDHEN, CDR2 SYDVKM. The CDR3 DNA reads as TGTGCCAGCAGCCTTATGCCTGGGACAGGGGGCTGGAATTCACCCCTCCACTTT. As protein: CASSLMPGTGGWNSPLHF.

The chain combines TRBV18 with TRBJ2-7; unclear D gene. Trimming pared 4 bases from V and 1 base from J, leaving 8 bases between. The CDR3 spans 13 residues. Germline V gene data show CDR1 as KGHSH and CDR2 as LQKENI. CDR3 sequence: CASSQGSSYEQYF. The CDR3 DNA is TGTGCCAGCTCACAAGGCAGTTCCTACGAGCAGTACTTC.

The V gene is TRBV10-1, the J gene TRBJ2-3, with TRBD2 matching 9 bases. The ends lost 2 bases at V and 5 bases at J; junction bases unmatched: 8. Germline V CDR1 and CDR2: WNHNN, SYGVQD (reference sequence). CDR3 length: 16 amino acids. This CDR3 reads CASSERLAGALDTQYF. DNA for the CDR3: TGCGCCAGCAGTGAGAGGTTAGCGGGAGCTTTAGATACGCAGTATTTT.

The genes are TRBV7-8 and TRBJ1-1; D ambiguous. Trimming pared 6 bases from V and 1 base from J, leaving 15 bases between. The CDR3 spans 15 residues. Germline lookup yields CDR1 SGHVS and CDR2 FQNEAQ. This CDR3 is CASRLLTRGNTEAFF. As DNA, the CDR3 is TGTGCCAGCAGATTACTCACCCGCGGGAACACTGAAGCTTTCTTT. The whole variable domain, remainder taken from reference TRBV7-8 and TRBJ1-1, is GAGVSQSPRYKVAKRGQDVALRCDPISGHVSLFWYQQALGQGPEFLTYFQNEAQLDKSGLPSDRFFAERPEGSVSTLKIQRTQQEDSAVYLCASRLLTRGNTEAFFGQGTRLTVV.

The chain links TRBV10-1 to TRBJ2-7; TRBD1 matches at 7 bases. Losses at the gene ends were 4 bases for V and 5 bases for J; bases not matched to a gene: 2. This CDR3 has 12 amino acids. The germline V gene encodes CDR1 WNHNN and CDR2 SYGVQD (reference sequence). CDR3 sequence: CASSGQGNEQYF. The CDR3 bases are TGCGCCAGCAGTGGACAGGGAAACGAGCAGTACTTC.

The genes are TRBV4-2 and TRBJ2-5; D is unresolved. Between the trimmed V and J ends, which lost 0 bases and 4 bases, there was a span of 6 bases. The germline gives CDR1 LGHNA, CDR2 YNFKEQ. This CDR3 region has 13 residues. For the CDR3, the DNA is TGTGCCAGCAGCCAAGAAAGGACAGAGACCCAGTACTTC. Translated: CASSQERTETQYF.

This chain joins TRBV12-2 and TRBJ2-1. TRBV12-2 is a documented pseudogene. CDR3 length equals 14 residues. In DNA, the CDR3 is TGTGCAAGTCGCTTAGCATCACCTTACAATGAGCAGTTCTTC. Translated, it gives CASRLASPYNEQFF.

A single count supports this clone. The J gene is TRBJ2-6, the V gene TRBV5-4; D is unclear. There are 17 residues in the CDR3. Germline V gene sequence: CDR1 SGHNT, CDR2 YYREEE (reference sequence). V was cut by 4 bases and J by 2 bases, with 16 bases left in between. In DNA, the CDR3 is TGTGCCAGCAGCCCTGGCGTTGATTCGACTGGGGCCAACGTCCTGACTTTC. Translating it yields CASSPGVDSTGANVLTF. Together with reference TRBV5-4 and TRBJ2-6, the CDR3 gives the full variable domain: ETGVTQSPTHLIKTRGQQVTLRCSSQSGHNTVSWYQQALGQGPQFIFQYYREEENGRGNFPPRFSGLQFPNYSSELNVNALELDDSALYLCASSPGVDSTGANVLTFGAGSRLTVL.

CDR3 loop: CASGSLDSSGGTQYF. In nucleotides, the CDR3 is TGTGCCAGCGGATCCTTGGACAGCTCAGGGGGGACCCAGTACTTC. This chain connects TRBV25-1 to TRBJ2-5; 7 positions match TRBD1. The CDR3 consists of 15 residues. The ends lost 8 bases at V and 7 bases at J; junction bases unmatched: 16. CDR1 MGHDK and CDR2 SYGVNS come from the germline V gene.

CDR3 sequence (DNA): TGTGCCAGCAGCGGATCTAGCGGGAGGGCCGGGGAGCAGTACTTC. This sequence encodes CASSGSSGRAGEQYF. The chain carries TRBV21-1 and TRBJ2-7; the D call in the table, TRBD2, was not verified against the DNA. TRBV21-1 is recorded as a pseudogene. The CDR3 is 15 residues long.

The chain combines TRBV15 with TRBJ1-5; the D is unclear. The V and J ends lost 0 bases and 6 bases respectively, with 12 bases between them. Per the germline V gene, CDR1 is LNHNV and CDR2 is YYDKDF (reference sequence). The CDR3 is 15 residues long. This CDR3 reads CATSRDKGVRQPQHF. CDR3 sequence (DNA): TGTGCCACCAGCAGAGATAAGGGAGTTCGTCAGCCCCAGCATTTT. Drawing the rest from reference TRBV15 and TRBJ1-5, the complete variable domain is DAMVIQNPRYQVTQFGKPVTLSCSQTLNHNVMYWYQQKSSQAPKLLFHYYDKDFNNEADTPDNFQSRRPNTSFCFLDIRSPGLGDTAMYLCATSRDKGVRQPQHFGDGTRLSIL.

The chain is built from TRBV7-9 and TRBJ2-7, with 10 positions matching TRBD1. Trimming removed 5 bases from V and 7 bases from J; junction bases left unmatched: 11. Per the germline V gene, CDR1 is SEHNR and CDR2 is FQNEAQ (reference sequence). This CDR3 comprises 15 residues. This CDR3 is CASSRQGTGAREQYF. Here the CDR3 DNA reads TGTGCCAGCAGCCGACAGGGGACAGGGGCGCGGGAGCAGTACTTC.

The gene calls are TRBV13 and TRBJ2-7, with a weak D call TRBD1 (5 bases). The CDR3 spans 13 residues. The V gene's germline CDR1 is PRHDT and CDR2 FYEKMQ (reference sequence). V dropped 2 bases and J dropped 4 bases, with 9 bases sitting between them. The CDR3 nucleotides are TGTGCCAGCAGCTTACAAAGGGGTTACGAGCAGTACTTC. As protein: CASSLQRGYEQYF.

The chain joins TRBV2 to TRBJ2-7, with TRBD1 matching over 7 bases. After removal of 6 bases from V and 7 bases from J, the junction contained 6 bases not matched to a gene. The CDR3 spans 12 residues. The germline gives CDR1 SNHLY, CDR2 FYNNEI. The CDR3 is CASRLQGREQYF. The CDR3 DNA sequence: TGTGCCAGCAGGCTACAGGGGCGGGAGCAGTACTTC.

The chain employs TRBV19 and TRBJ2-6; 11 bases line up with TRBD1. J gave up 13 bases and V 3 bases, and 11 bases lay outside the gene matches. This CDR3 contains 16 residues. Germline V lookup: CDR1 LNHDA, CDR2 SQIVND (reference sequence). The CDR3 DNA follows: TGTGCCAGTAGTATGGCAGGACAGGGGGCGCGAGGTGTCCTGACTTTC. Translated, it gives CASSMAGQGARGVLTF.

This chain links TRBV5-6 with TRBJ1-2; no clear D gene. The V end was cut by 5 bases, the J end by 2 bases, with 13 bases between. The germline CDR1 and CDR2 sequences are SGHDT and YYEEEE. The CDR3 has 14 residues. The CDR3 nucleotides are TGTGCCAGCAGTGTTCCCGGGGTAAACTATGGCTACACCTTC. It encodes CASSVPGVNYGYTF.

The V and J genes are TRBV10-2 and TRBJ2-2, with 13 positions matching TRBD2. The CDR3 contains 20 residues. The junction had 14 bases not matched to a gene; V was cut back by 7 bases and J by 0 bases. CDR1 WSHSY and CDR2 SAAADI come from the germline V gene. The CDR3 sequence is CASKWVRRLAGGANTGELFF. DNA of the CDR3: TGCGCCAGCAAGTGGGTTAGGAGACTAGCGGGGGGCGCGAACACCGGGGAGCTGTTTTTT.

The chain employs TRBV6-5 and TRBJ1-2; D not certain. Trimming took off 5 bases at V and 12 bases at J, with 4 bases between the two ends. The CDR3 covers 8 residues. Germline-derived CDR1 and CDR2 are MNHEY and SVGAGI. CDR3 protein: CASSENTF. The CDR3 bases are TGTGCCAGCAGTGAAAACACCTTC.

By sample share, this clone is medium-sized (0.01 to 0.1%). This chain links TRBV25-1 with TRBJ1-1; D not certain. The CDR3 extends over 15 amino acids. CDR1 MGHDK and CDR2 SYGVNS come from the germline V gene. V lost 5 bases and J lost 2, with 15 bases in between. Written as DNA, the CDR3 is TGTGCCAGCAGTTCTCACGGAGGAGACAACACTGAAGCTTTCTTT. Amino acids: CASSSHGGDNTEAFF. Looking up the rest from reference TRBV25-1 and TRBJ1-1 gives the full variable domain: EADIYQTPRYLVIGTGKKITLECSQTMGHDKMYWYQQDPGMELHLIHYSYGVNSTEKGDLSSESTVSRIRTEHFPLTLESARPSHTSQYLCASSSHGGDNTEAFFGQGTRLTVV.